The 28 T cell receptor beta chains presented below share a single source sample, sequenced in a study of beta chain features in type 1 diabetes. Expressed TCRB transcripts were sequenced, since all the RNA that had been isolated was reverse transcribed. The assay was immunoSEQ multiplex PCR, and TCRdb's table has in-frame clones only and misses some. Of roughly 26,000 clones in the sample, about 52% were seen once. Which antigens these TCRs recognize remains unknown. Study outcomes and limitations: Shortening that was moderate but significant affected the TCRB CDR3s of Type 1 diabetes patients in all four CD4+ subsets.

The sample was stem cell memory CD4+ T cells from blood. The receptors originated from a man aged 25-45 years with type 1 diabetes.

This clone appeared once. The rearrangement uses TRBV11-2 and TRBJ2-7, with D possibly TRBD1 on 6 matching bases. The ends were cut back, 0 bases at V and 2 bases at J, with 8 bases in the middle. Germline V gene lookup returns CDR1 SGHAT and CDR2 FQNNGV. The CDR3 consists of 14 residues. The CDR3 nucleotides read TGTGCCAGCAGCTTAGATGACAGGACCTACGAGCAGTACTTC. Translation: CASSLDDRTYEQYF.

The gene calls are TRBV30 and TRBJ2-7, with 8 bases aligning to TRBD1. This CDR3 has 13 amino acids. Trimming at V came to 4 bases and at J to 0 bases, leaving 2 bases not matched to a gene. The germline gives CDR1 GTSNPN, CDR2 SVGIG (reference sequence). CDR3 bases: TGTGCCTGGAAGACAGGGGCCTCCTACGAGCAGTACTTC. Protein product: CAWKTGASYEQYF.

V and J are TRBV7-2 and TRBJ2-3, with 7 bases that match TRBD2. The germline gives CDR1 SGHTA, CDR2 FQGNSA. The CDR3 length is 14 residues. The ends lost 8 bases at V and 1 base at J; junction bases unmatched: 6. The CDR3, as DNA: TGTGCCAGCGGGCTAGCGGATGGCACAGATACGCAGTATTTT. Protein product: CASGLADGTDTQYF.

The rearrangement joins TRBV4-1 to TRBJ2-7; D might be TRBD1 (6 bases). The length of the CDR3 is 15 residues. V shed 4 bases and J shed 0 bases, with 13 bases lying between them. In germline, CDR1 is MGHRA, CDR2 YSYEKL. The CDR3, as DNA: TGCGCCAGCAGCCCCGGACAGAGAAGCTCCTACGAGCAGTACTTC. This encodes CASSPGQRSSYEQYF.

This clone was seen more than once but under ten times. CDR3 DNA: TGTGCCACTCGACAGGGGACGGATCAGCCCCAGCATTTT. Residues: CATRQGTDQPQHF. The V gene is TRBV19, the J gene TRBJ1-5; 8 bases agree with TRBD1. V shed 10 bases and J 5 bases; nucleotides not matched to a gene: 7. This CDR3 has 13 residues. Germline V lookup: CDR1 LNHDA, CDR2 SQIVND (reference sequence). Together with reference TRBV19 and TRBJ1-5, the CDR3 gives the full variable domain: DGGITQSPKYLFRKEGQNVTLSCEQNLNHDAMYWYRQDPGQGLRLIYYSQIVNDFQKGDIAEGYSVSREKKESFPLTVTSAQKNPTAFYLCATRQGTDQPQHFGDGTRLSIL.

This chain links TRBV5-1 with TRBJ1-1; TRBD1 might be the D (5 bases). The CDR3 length is 15 residues. The V gene's germline CDR1 is SGHRS and CDR2 YFSETQ. The V end was cut by 0 bases, the J end by 0 bases, with 9 bases between. CDR3 in DNA: TGCGCCAGCAGCTTGGTTGACAGCATGAACACTGAAGCTTTCTTT. Translation gives CASSLVDSMNTEAFF.

The chain couples TRBV11-3 to TRBJ2-3; 7 bases are a match to TRBD1. Germline V gene sequence: CDR1 SGHNT, CDR2 YENEEA. The length of the CDR3 is 15 residues. Trimming at V came to 0 bases and at J to 4 bases, leaving 4 bases not matched to a gene. CDR3 nucleotide sequence: TGTGCCAGCAGCTTAGAGGGCCAGGGGGCAGATACGCAGTATTTT. This gives the protein CASSLEGQGADTQYF. The full variable domain, in which reference TRBV11-3 and TRBJ2-3 provide the parts outside the CDR3, is EAGVVQSPRYKIIEKKQPVAFWCNPISGHNTLYWYLQNLGQGPELLIRYENEEAVDDSQLPKDRFSAERLKGVDSTLKIQPAELGDSAVYLCASSLEGQGADTQYFGPGTRLTVL.

The rearrangement joins TRBV5-1 to TRBJ2-3, with D unresolved. Germline V gene data show CDR1 as SGHRS and CDR2 as YFSETQ. The CDR3 is 14 residues long. Trimming took 0 bases from V and 6 from J, leaving 11 bases between them. CDR3 nucleotides: TGCGCCAGCAGCTTGGAGAGAGTAATGGATACGCAGTATTTT. This sequence encodes CASSLERVMDTQYF.

V gene TRBV6-1 combines with J gene TRBJ1-5; D might be TRBD1 (5 bases). CDR1 and CDR2 from the germline V gene are MNHNS and SASEGT. The CDR3 consists of 14 residues. V shed 2 bases and J shed 9 bases, with 14 bases lying between them. CDR3 residues: CASSEPVGGGPQHF. The CDR3, as DNA: TGTGCCAGCAGTGAACCTGTCGGGGGGGGGCCCCAGCATTTT.

The chain has TRBV7-2 and TRBJ1-1, with TRBD1 matching 7 bases. V was clipped by 5 bases and J by 10 bases; unmatched bases: 7. The CDR3 is made up of 12 amino acids. Germline loops: CDR1 SGHTA, CDR2 FQGNSA. Here the CDR3 reads CASSLTGAVAFF. The CDR3 bases are TGTGCCAGCAGCCTCACAGGGGCTGTAGCTTTCTTT.

The gene calls are TRBV30 and TRBJ2-3; the D gene is possibly TRBD2 (6 bases). This CDR3 spans 16 amino acids. The germline gives CDR1 GTSNPN, CDR2 SVGIG (reference sequence). V gave up 2 bases and J gave up 1 base, with 16 bases separating them. CDR3 nucleotide sequence: TGTGCCTGGAGTACACAAGCTACGGGGGGCACAGATACGCAGTATTTT. Translation: CAWSTQATGGTDTQYF.

The chain is built from TRBV19 and TRBJ1-1; D perhaps matches TRBD1 (6 bases). The V end was cut by 11 bases, the J end by 1 base, with 11 bases between. The CDR3 covers 12 residues. Germline V gene data show CDR1 as LNHDA and CDR2 as SQIVND (reference sequence). The CDR3 nucleotides read TGTGCCTTGAGGGGGTCGAACACTGAAGCTTTCTTT. It codes for CALRGSNTEAFF.

This clone was picked up a small number of times. The J gene is TRBJ2-3, the V gene TRBV7-6; 10 positions match TRBD2. This CDR3 comprises 17 residues. From germline, CDR1 is SGHVS and CDR2 FNYEAQ. V was pared by 3 bases and J by 4 bases, with 10 bases of the junction left unmatched. The CDR3 protein is CASSLNPLAGVADTQYF. As DNA, the CDR3 is TGTGCCAGCAGCTTGAACCCCCTAGCGGGAGTAGCAGATACGCAGTATTTT.

The chain carries TRBV5-6 and TRBJ2-7; D is uncertain. Trimming removed 4 bases from V and 0 bases from J, with 14 bases in between. From germline, CDR1 is SGHDT and CDR2 YYEEEE. The CDR3 is 15 amino acids. CDR3 nucleotide sequence: TGTGCCAGCAGCACCTTTGACACGAGCTCCTACGAGCAGTACTTC. It translates to CASSTFDTSSYEQYF. The full variable domain, with the rest looked up from reference TRBV5-6 and TRBJ2-7, is DAGVTQSPTHLIKTRGQQVTLRCSPKSGHDTVSWYQQALGQGPQFIFQYYEEEERQRGNFPDRFSGHQFPNYSSELNVNALLLGDSALYLCASSTFDTSSYEQYFGPGTRLTVT.

The V gene is TRBV28, the J gene TRBJ1-1, with TRBD1 matching over 10 bases. Germline V CDR1 and CDR2: MDHEN, SYDVKM. V gave up 6 bases and J gave up 3 bases; unmatched junction bases: 4. The CDR3 spans 14 residues. The CDR3 nucleotides are TGTGCCAGCAGCCTCGGACAGGGGGACACTGAAGCTTTCTTT. It specifies CASSLGQGDTEAFF.

The V gene is TRBV10-3, the J gene TRBJ2-3; 10 nucleotides match TRBD2. V trimming: 2 bases; J trimming: 4 bases; junction bases outside the gene matches: 9. This CDR3 is built from 17 residues. Germline values: CDR1 ENHRY, CDR2 SYGVKD. The CDR3 coding sequence is TGTGCCATCAGTGAGCTGCTAGCGGGAGCGGGCGCAGATACGCAGTATTTT. Translated, it gives CAISELLAGAGADTQYF.

This clone came up a few times. The chain combines TRBV11-2 with TRBJ2-1; 10 bases fit TRBD2. CDR1 SGHAT and CDR2 FQNNGV come from the germline V gene. J was trimmed by 2 bases and V by 1 base; bases with no gene match: 5. The CDR3 is made up of 17 amino acids. CDR3 nucleotide sequence: TGTGCCAGCAGCTTAGCGGCCCTAGCGGGGGCCTACAATGAGCAGTTCTTC. Encoded protein: CASSLAALAGAYNEQFF.

The J gene is TRBJ2-5, the V gene TRBV9; 8 bases match TRBD1. Germline loops: CDR1 SGDLS, CDR2 YYNGEE. Germline trimming cut 3 bases from V and 5 bases from J; bases unmatched to any gene: 9. The CDR3 covers 15 residues. CDR3 sequence reads: CASSGRTGWTETQYF. In DNA, the CDR3 is TGTGCCAGCAGCGGACGGACAGGGTGGACGGAGACCCAGTACTTC.

V is TRBV6-9 and J is TRBJ1-3; D is possibly TRBD1 (6 bases). Trimming removed 7 bases at V and 0 bases at J, with 10 bases between. The CDR3 spans 14 residues. Germline V gene sequence: CDR1 MNHGY, CDR2 SVAAGI. CDR3 in amino acids: CASTPQGSGNTIYF. The CDR3 DNA is TGTGCCAGCACTCCACAGGGCTCTGGAAACACCATATATTTT.

This sequence joins TRBV14 and TRBJ2-2; D not certain. The CDR3 has 18 residues. Germline CDR1 and CDR2: SGHDN and FVKESK. Trimming pared 4 bases from V and 0 bases from J, leaving 18 bases between. CDR3 nucleotide sequence: TGTGCCAGCAGCCCAATCCGTATGAGCGCCGCGAACACCGGGGAGCTGTTTTTT. Its translation is CASSPIRMSAANTGELFF.

J is TRBJ1-1 and V is TRBV7-2; TRBD1 agrees at 7 bases. The CDR3 has 15 amino acids. J gave up 2 bases and V 6 bases, and 9 bases lay outside the gene matches. Germline CDR1 and CDR2: SGHTA and FQGNSA. The CDR3 coding sequence is TGTGCCAGCAGGGACAGGACAGGCCTAAACACTGAAGCTTTCTTT. It encodes CASRDRTGLNTEAFF.

This chain uses TRBV11-2 with TRBJ1-2, with unresolved D. Germline CDR1 reads SGHAT; CDR2 reads FQNNGV. Trimming cost V 3 bases and J 8 bases, with 10 bases left between them. This CDR3 has 12 residues. The CDR3 loop is CASSFRRGGYTF. CDR3 sequence (DNA): TGTGCCAGCAGCTTCCGGAGAGGCGGCTACACCTTC. Looking up the rest from reference TRBV11-2 and TRBJ1-2 gives the full variable domain: EAGVAQSPRYKIIEKRQSVAFWCNPISGHATLYWYQQILGQGPKLLIQFQNNGVVDDSQLPKDRFSAERLKGVDSTLKIQPAKLEDSAVYLCASSFRRGGYTFGSGTRLTVV.

This clone occurred once. This chain links TRBV5-4 with TRBJ2-4; 7 positions match TRBD2. The V segment lost 1 base and the J segment 5 bases; nucleotides outside the gene matches: 3. Germline V gene sequence: CDR1 SGHNT, CDR2 YYREEE (reference sequence). The CDR3 is 14 residues long. The CDR3 sequence: CASSLNRGENIQYF. The CDR3 DNA reads TGTGCCAGCAGCTTGAACCGGGGGGAAAACATTCAGTACTTC. The variable domain in full, completed from reference TRBV5-4 and TRBJ2-4, reads ETGVTQSPTHLIKTRGQQVTLRCSSQSGHNTVSWYQQALGQGPQFIFQYYREEENGRGNFPPRFSGLQFPNYSSELNVNALELDDSALYLCASSLNRGENIQYFGAGTRLSVL.

This clone was recorded a few times. The V and J genes are TRBV18 and TRBJ2-3, with no clear D. CDR3 size: 11 residues. Between the trimmed V and J ends, which lost 6 bases and 5 bases, there was a span of 6 bases. The germline gives CDR1 KGHSH, CDR2 LQKENI. The CDR3 here is CASSPQDTQYF. CDR3 DNA sequence: TGTGCCAGCTCCCCCCAAGATACGCAGTATTTT.

The chain joins TRBV29-1 to TRBJ1-1, with D hard to call. From germline, CDR1 is SQVTM and CDR2 ANQGSEA. V shed 4 bases and J shed 2 bases, with 11 bases lying between them. The CDR3 is made up of 13 amino acids. CDR3: CSVAATANTEAFF. The CDR3 nucleotides read TGCAGCGTTGCTGCAACAGCAAACACTGAAGCTTTCTTT.

This clone has a handful of counts. The chain combines TRBV5-1 with TRBJ2-2; no clear D gene. V gave up 7 bases and J gave up 2 bases, with 9 bases separating them. This CDR3 is 13 amino acids long. Germline values: CDR1 SGHRS, CDR2 YFSETQ. The CDR3 nucleotides read TGCGCCAGCCGCGGTGGAAACACCGGGGAGCTGTTTTTT. Protein: CASRGGNTGELFF.

This rearrangement joins TRBV5-1 to TRBJ2-7; a weak D match, TRBD2 (6 bases). Germline CDR1 and CDR2: SGHRS and YFSETQ. The CDR3 contains 14 residues. V shed 5 bases and J shed 1 base, with 13 bases lying between them. CDR3 amino acids: CASSYGGPSYEQYF. Written as DNA, the CDR3 is TGCGCCAGCAGTTATGGAGGGCCTTCCTACGAGCAGTACTTC.

The chain couples TRBV6-5 to TRBJ2-5; a possible D gene is TRBD2 (6 bases). CDR3 length: 14 amino acids. With 2 bases removed from V and 2 bases from J, the gap between germline ends came to 9 bases. The germline CDR1 and CDR2 sequences are MNHEY and SVGAGI. The CDR3 reads CASSYGGLQETQYF. For the CDR3, the DNA is TGTGCCAGCAGTTACGGGGGACTGCAAGAGACCCAGTACTTC.